Listed below are T cell receptor beta chains from one sample, sequenced in a study of beta chain features in type 1 diabetes. Sequencing used immunoSEQ multiplex PCR; TCRdb keeps in-frame clones, though not all of them. This sample has more than 350,000 clones; 9.5% to 12% occur once, and the top ten carry 0.04% to 0.05%. Sequencing was carried out using naive CD4+ T cells from blood. The receptors were gathered from a woman aged 18-29 years in good health. Both conserved end residues are part of each CDR3. A D gene is named only where the DNA matches it firmly. Some rows have no size entry. The others give once, few or many, or a class for an expanded clone.

length	D	V	J	size	DNA	CDR3
17	.	TRBV5-1	TRBJ2-2	few	TGCGCCAGCAGCTTATCCCCATTTTACTCGAACACCGGGGAGCTGTTTTTT	CASSLSPFYSNTGELFF
13	.	TRBV28	TRBJ2-6	.	TGTGCCAGCAGGCAGTCCGGGGCCAACGTCCTGACTTTC	CASRQSGANVLTF
15	.	TRBV7-2	TRBJ2-2	few	TGTGCCAGCAGCTTAACAGGATCAAACACCGGGGAGCTGTTTTTT	CASSLTGSNTGELFF
15	.	TRBV7-9	TRBJ1-5	.	TGTGCCAGCAGCCGAGGGACGGCTAGCAATCAGCCCCAGCATTTT	CASSRGTASNQPQHF
12	TRBD1	TRBV7-7	TRBJ2-5	few	TGTGCCAGCAGCGCGGACAGGGCGACCCAGTACTTC	CASSADRATQYF
13	.	TRBV14	TRBJ2-1	.	TGTGCCAGCAGGGAGAAGGCCTACAATGAGCAGTTCTTC	CASREKAYNEQFF
16	.	TRBV7-2	TRBJ2-3	.	TGTGCCAGCAGCTCTCGATTAAGGACAGTCACAGATACGCAGTATTTT	CASSSRLRTVTDTQYF
14	.	TRBV7-2	TRBJ1-4	.	TGTGCCAGCAGCTTAGGACAGCTTAATGAAAAACTGTTTTTT	CASSLGQLNEKLFF
15	.	TRBV7-8	TRBJ2-4	few	TGTGCCAGCAGCCCTATGGGGGGGCGCGAAAACATTCAGTACTTC	CASSPMGGRENIQYF
15	TRBD1	TRBV4-3	TRBJ1-4	few	TGCGCCAGCAGCCAAGCCGGGACAGACAATGAAAAACTGTTTTTT	CASSQAGTDNEKLFF
13	.	TRBV6-5	TRBJ2-4	.	TGTGCCAGCAGTTACCCAGGAGAGCTCATTCAGTACTTC	CASSYPGELIQYF
14	.	TRBV7-6	TRBJ2-1	.	TGTGCCAGCAGCTTAGCGGGGGCCTACAATGAGCAGTTCTTC	CASSLAGAYNEQFF
16	TRBD2	TRBV19	TRBJ2-7	.	TGTGCCAGTTCAGCACTTTTAGCGGGAGGTTCCTACGAGCAGTACTTC	CASSALLAGGSYEQYF
15	TRBD2	TRBV4-3	TRBJ2-5	.	TGCGCCAGCAGCCGACTACTAGCGGGAGTAGAGACCCAGTACTTC	CASSRLLAGVETQYF
15	.	TRBV5-6	TRBJ2-1	.	TGTGCCAGCAGCCCCAGGGGCGGGTCCTACAATGAGCAGTTCTTC	CASSPRGGSYNEQFF
12	.	TRBV7-2	TRBJ1-1	few	TGTGCCAGCAGCTTGGACTGGACTGAAGCTTTCTTT	CASSLDWTEAFF
19	TRBD1	TRBV14	TRBJ2-3	.	TGTGCCAGCAGCCAAAGGTTTATGGGTCGGGACAGACCATTCCATACGCAGTATTTT	CASSQRFMGRDRPFHTQYF
12	.	TRBV7-2	TRBJ2-5	.	TGTGCCAGCAGCTTATGGCAAGAGACCCAGTACTTC	CASSLWQETQYF
16	TRBD1	TRBV7-9	TRBJ2-3	.	TGTGCCAGCAGCCCGAGGACAGGGATGTTGCCAGATACGCAGTATTTT	CASSPRTGMLPDTQYF
14	.	TRBV6-5	TRBJ1-5	few	TGTGCCAGCAGTTATGATCGGTCCAATCAGCCCCAGCATTTT	CASSYDRSNQPQHF
15	TRBD1	TRBV7-9	TRBJ2-2	.	TGTGCCAGCAGCCTAGGGGGCGCGGGCACCGGGGAGCTGTTTTTT	CASSLGGAGTGELFF
15	.	TRBV15	TRBJ2-3	.	TGTGCCACCAGCAGAGATTCGGGAGGCACAGATACGCAGTATTTT	CATSRDSGGTDTQYF
14	.	TRBV9	TRBJ1-3	few	TGTGCCAGCAGCGTTCTGTCAGGAGGAAACACCATATATTTT	CASSVLSGGNTIYF
18	TRBD2	TRBV7-9	TRBJ2-6	.	TGTGCCAGCTCTTCAGCGGGAGTCCCCTCTTCTGGGGCCAACGTCCTGACTTTC	CASSSAGVPSSGANVLTF
16	.	TRBV14	TRBJ1-1	.	TGTGCCAGCAGCACCTTCCTCAGGGCTGGAAGGACTGAAGCTTTCTTT	CASSTFLRAGRTEAFF
16	TRBD1	TRBV19	TRBJ2-5	.	TGTGCCAGTAGTATGCGTCTGCCAGGGGGTGGCGAGACCCAGTACTTC	CASSMRLPGGGETQYF
14	.	TRBV7-2	TRBJ2-5	few	TGTGCCAGCAGCTTAGCGGGGCACCAAGAGACCCAGTACTTC	CASSLAGHQETQYF
13	.	TRBV5-1	TRBJ2-1	.	TGCGCCAGCAGCTTGTCTCCAGGGAATGAGCAGTTCTTC	CASSLSPGNEQFF
14	TRBD2	TRBV25-1	TRBJ2-7	.	TGTGCCAGCAGCCGCACTAGCGGGAGGGACGAGCAGTACTTC	CASSRTSGRDEQYF
12	TRBD1	TRBV15	TRBJ2-3	.	TGTGCCACCTCGAGGACAGGAGATACGCAGTATTTT	CATSRTGDTQYF
15	.	TRBV4-3	TRBJ2-7	.	TGCGCCAGCAGCCAAGACGTACGGGGACTCGGCGAGCAGTACTTC	CASSQDVRGLGEQYF
16	.	TRBV4-3	TRBJ2-2	.	TGCGCCAGCAGTAACGACCGGCCTTTGAACACCGGGGAGCTGTTTTTT	CASSNDRPLNTGELFF
14	.	TRBV28	TRBJ2-2	few	TGTGCCAGCAGTCCACCGCGATACACCGGGGAGCTGTTTTTT	CASSPPRYTGELFF
15	.	TRBV7-9	TRBJ2-1	few	TGTGCCAGCAGCTTAGTTAGCGTAATCGGGAATGAGCAGTTCTTC	CASSLVSVIGNEQFF
12	.	TRBV5-6	TRBJ1-2	.	TGTGCCAGCAGGAGAGCTAACTATGGCTACACCTTC	CASRRANYGYTF
15	.	TRBV29-1	TRBJ2-1	few	TGCAGCGTTGAAGGGGTGGGCGACTCCTACAATGAGCAGTTCTTC	CSVEGVGDSYNEQFF
19	.	TRBV30	TRBJ1-5	few	TGTGCCTGGAGTGTACGACGCCAGGGCGCGCGGGTTAACTATCAGCCCCAGCATTTT	CAWSVRRQGARVNYQPQHF